This TCR beta chain comes out of a study of shared clonotypes between healthy human individuals. Produced via immunoSEQ multiplex PCR; TCRdb's table is partial and in-frame only. This sample has roughly 2.5 million clones; 85% to 95% occur once, and the top ten carry about 0.13%. V lost 2 bases and J lost 4; bases outside the gene matches: 12. The CDR3 is 17 amino acids. Germline V lookup: CDR1 LNHDA, CDR2 SQIVND (reference sequence). The chain couples TRBV19 to TRBJ1-1, with TRBD1 matching 8 bases. Sequenced input: naive CD4+ T cells sorted from blood. The sample's subset: CD45RA+ positively selected. The source is a man between 18 and 29 years old in good health. CDR3 amino acids: CASSIQWDRSLGTEAFF. CDR3 DNA sequence: TGTGCCAGTAGTATACAATGGGACAGGTCGCTGGGCACTGAAGCTTTCTTT.